What follows describes a single TCR beta chain. No antigen is known for it. This specimen comes from a study of T cell responses to AZD1222 COVID-19 vaccine. Study-level background: Researchers grouped second doses given at about 4 or about 12 weeks into one pool.

Study conclusions and caveats: Researchers took repertoire samples only after the peak T cell response had come. The study found vaccine-associated CD4 TCRs spanning spike, dominant at 160-218 and 743-854. Two AZD1222 administrations were followed by greater Spike-specific TCR breadth and depth.

Measured with immunoSEQ multiplex PCR; TCRdb has only the in-frame clones, and not every one. The sample shows approximately 180,000 clones, 90% to 95% of them seen only once. V was shortened by 2 bases and J by 2 bases, with 10 bases between the two germline ends. Germline assignment: CDR1 SEHNR and CDR2 FQNEAQ (reference sequence). The CDR3 totals 15 residues. The sequence came from an adult in good health. The V call is TRBV7-9, the J call TRBJ1-5; D might be TRBD1 (5 bases). The sequencing here drew on peripheral blood, taken on day 0 of AZD1222 vaccination. CDR3 in amino acids: CASSLSAGGNQPQHF. Here the CDR3 DNA reads TGTGCCAGCAGCTTATCTGCGGGGGGCAATCAGCCCCAGCATTTT.